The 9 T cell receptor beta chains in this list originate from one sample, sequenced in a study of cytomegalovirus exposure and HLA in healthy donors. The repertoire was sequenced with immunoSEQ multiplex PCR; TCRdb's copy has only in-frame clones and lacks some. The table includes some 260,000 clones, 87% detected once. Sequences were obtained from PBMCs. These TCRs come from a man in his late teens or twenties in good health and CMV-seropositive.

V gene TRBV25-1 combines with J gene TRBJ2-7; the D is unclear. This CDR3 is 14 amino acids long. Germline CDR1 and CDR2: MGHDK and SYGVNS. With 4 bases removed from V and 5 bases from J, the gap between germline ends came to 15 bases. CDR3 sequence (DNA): TGTGCCAGCAGTGCAAGGAACGAAGGCGACGAGCAGTACTTC. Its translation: CASSARNEGDEQYF.

This CDR3 is CASSLLAGGIPGELFF. The CDR3 nucleotides are TGTGCCAGCAGCTTACTAGCGGGAGGGATCCCCGGGGAGCTGTTTTTT. The V gene is TRBV13, the J gene TRBJ2-2; 12 bases agree with TRBD2. V shed 2 bases and J 6 bases; nucleotides not matched to a gene: 4. Germline V gene data show CDR1 as PRHDT and CDR2 as FYEKMQ (reference sequence). There are 16 residues in the CDR3.

CDR3 residues: CASSVGDNEQFF. The DNA for the CDR3 is TGTGCCAGCAGTGTAGGGGACAATGAGCAGTTCTTC. The chain is built from TRBV2 and TRBJ2-1, with D tentatively TRBD1 (5 bases). V lost 4 bases and J lost 5, with 6 bases in between. Germline V gene lookup returns CDR1 SNHLY and CDR2 FYNNEI. The CDR3 covers 12 residues.

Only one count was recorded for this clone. The CDR3 DNA is TGTGCCAGCAGCCGGGACAGTCCAGATACGCAGTATTTT. Its protein is CASSRDSPDTQYF. The rearrangement links TRBV5-6 to TRBJ2-3; 7 nucleotides line up with TRBD1. V trimming: 4 bases; J trimming: 4 bases; junction bases outside the gene matches: 3. The germline V gene encodes CDR1 SGHDT and CDR2 YYEEEE. The CDR3 is 13 residues long.

DNA for the CDR3: TGTGCCAGCAGTCCGTATGAAGGGCTCCAAGAGACCCAGTACTTC. Its protein product is CASSPYEGLQETQYF. This chain joins TRBV11-2 and TRBJ2-5; D gene uncertain. Germline assignment: CDR1 SGHAT and CDR2 FQNNGV. V was pared by 6 bases and J by 1 base, with 15 bases between. The CDR3 is 15 amino acids.

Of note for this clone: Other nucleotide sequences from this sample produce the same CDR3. CDR3 sequence: CASSYSSGSYNEQFF. The CDR3 nucleotides read TGTGCCAGCAGTTACTCGAGCGGGTCCTACAATGAGCAGTTCTTC. V is TRBV6-5 and J is TRBJ2-1; D possibly corresponds to TRBD2 (6 bases). Germline-derived CDR1 and CDR2 are MNHEY and SVGAGI. Trimming took off 0 bases at V and 1 base at J, with 7 bases between the two ends. The CDR3 is made up of 15 amino acids.

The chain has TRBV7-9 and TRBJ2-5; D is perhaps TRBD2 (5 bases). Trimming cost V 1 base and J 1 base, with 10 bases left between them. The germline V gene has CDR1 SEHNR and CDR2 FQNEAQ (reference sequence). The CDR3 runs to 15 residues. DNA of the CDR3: TGTGCCAGCAGCTTAGAAACCGGGGTCCAAGAGACCCAGTACTTC. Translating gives CASSLETGVQETQYF.

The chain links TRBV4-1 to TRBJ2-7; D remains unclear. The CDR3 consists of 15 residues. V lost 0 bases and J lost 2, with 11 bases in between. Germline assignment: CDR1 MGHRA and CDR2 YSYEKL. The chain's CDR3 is CASSQDIAAAYEQYF. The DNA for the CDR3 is TGCGCCAGCAGCCAAGATATCGCGGCAGCCTACGAGCAGTACTTC.

The CDR3 DNA follows: TGTGCCAGCAGTCCGGAGATCCCCTCCTACGAGCAGTACTTC. As protein: CASSPEIPSYEQYF. The chain links TRBV28 to TRBJ2-7, with D unresolved. Germline assignment: CDR1 MDHEN and CDR2 SYDVKM. This CDR3 is 14 amino acids long. V gave up 5 bases and J gave up 0 bases, with 11 bases separating them.